This TCR beta chain was sequenced for a study of blood T cell repertoires in COVID-19. The overall study: Sites in the United States, Italy and Spain provided acute and convalescent COVID-19 samples. In each case, the material was cDNA or gDNA derived from T cells, B-cell-depleted T cells, or PBMCs.

Germline assignment: CDR1 MNHNS and CDR2 SASEGT. The CDR3 contains 14 residues. Trimming cost V 3 bases and J 10 bases; bases outside gene matches: 10. Methods used by the authors: By means of reference gene primer amplification, nucleated cell counts were estimated. TCRdb's copy holds only in-frame clones and misses some; the assay was immunoSEQ multiplex PCR. That table supplies the V and J calls and clone size; D and trimming were determined from the DNA. The table has roughly 200,000 clones, roughly 77% seen once; the top ten hold 5.5% to 7%. Sequencing used peripheral blood. The sequence derives from a woman in her thirties or forties with COVID-19, enrolled during active disease. The chain links TRBV6-1 to TRBJ2-7, with 9 bases aligning to TRBD2. The CDR3 DNA sequence: TGTGCCAGCAGTGACCTGACTAGCGGCTACGGACAGTACTTC. Translated: CASSDLTSGYGQYF.